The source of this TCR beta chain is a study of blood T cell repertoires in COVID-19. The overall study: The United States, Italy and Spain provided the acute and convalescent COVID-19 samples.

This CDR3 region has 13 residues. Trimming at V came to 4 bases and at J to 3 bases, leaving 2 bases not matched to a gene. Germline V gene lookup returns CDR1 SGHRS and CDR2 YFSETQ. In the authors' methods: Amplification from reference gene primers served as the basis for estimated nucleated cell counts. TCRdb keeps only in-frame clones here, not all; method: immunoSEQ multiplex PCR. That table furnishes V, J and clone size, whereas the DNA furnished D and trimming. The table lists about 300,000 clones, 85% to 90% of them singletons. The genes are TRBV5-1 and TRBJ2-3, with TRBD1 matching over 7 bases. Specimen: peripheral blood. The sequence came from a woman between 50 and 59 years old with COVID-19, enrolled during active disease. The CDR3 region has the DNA TGCGCCAGCAGCGTGGGACAGACAGATACGCAGTATTTT. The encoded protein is CASSVGQTDTQYF.